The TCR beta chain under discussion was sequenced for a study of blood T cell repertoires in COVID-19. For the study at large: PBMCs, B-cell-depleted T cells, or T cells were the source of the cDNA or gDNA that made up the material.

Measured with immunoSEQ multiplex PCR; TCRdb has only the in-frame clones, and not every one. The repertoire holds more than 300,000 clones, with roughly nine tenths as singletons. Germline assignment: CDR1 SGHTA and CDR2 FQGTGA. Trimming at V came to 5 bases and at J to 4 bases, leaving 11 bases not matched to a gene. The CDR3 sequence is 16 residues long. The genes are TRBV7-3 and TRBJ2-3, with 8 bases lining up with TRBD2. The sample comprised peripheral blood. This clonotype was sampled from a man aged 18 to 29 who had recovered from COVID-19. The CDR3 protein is CASSLRVAGTSDTQYF. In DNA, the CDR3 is TGTGCCAGCAGCCTACGGGTAGCGGGGACGTCAGATACGCAGTATTTT.